This passage covers 26 T cell receptor beta chains from one sample sequenced in a study of control samples from healthy donors and cancer patients. Sequencing was performed with immunoSEQ multiplex PCR; in TCRdb, only in-frame clones are kept and a portion is missing. The profile shows 70,000 to 80,000 clones, more than 75% of them singletons. The sequenced sample consisted of blood. The receptors here all came from a woman between 45 and 60 years old in good health.

This chain uses TRBV13 with TRBJ2-5, with D perhaps matching TRBD1 (6 bases). The V gene's germline CDR1 is PRHDT and CDR2 FYEKMQ (reference sequence). Trimming removed 2 bases at V and 0 bases at J, with 13 bases between. This CDR3 spans 16 amino acids. The CDR3 sequence: CASSLKTGGYQETQYF. CDR3 coding DNA: TGTGCCAGCAGCTTAAAGACAGGCGGGTACCAAGAGACCCAGTACTTC.

The chain recombines TRBV15 with TRBJ2-4, with 7 bases fitting TRBD1. Trimming at V came to 5 bases and at J to 1 base, leaving 8 bases not matched to a gene. CDR1 is LNHNV, CDR2 YYDKDF, per germline (reference sequence). The CDR3 length is 16 residues. This CDR3 reads CATSPQTGDAKNIQYF. Written as DNA, the CDR3 is TGTGCCACCAGCCCCCAAACAGGGGACGCCAAAAACATTCAGTACTTC.

Of note for this clone: A junction end diverges from the germline sequence, so it may reflect a read error. The chain uses TRBV7-7 and TRBJ1-5, with 8 bases matching TRBD1. Germline assignment: CDR1 SSHAT and CDR2 FNYEAQ (reference sequence). CDR3 size: 15 residues. The CDR3 sequence: CASNASGGFSQPQHF. The CDR3 DNA is TGTGCTAGCAATGCTTCAGGGGGCTTTAGTCAGCCCCAGCATTTT.

The sample holds a few counts of this clone. The V and J genes are TRBV4-1 and TRBJ2-5; D tentatively reads TRBD1 or TRBD2 (5 bases each). V was pared by 2 bases and J by 5 bases, with 18 bases between. This CDR3 spans 16 amino acids. Germline V lookup: CDR1 MGHRA, CDR2 YSYEKL. The CDR3 loop is CASSQSRGGEGETQYF. For the CDR3, the DNA is TGCGCCAGCAGCCAATCGAGGGGCGGCGAGGGGGAGACCCAGTACTTC.

The chain joins TRBV5-1 to TRBJ2-3, with 7 positions matching TRBD2. The trim removed 5 bases at V and 5 bases at J, leaving 14 bases unmatched. Looked up from germline, CDR1 is SGHRS and CDR2 is YFSETQ. This CDR3 is built from 16 residues. The CDR3: CASRMGGAAKRDTQYF. In nucleotides, the CDR3 is TGCGCCAGCAGGATGGGAGGGGCGGCTAAGAGAGATACGCAGTATTTT.

The V gene is TRBV28, the J gene TRBJ2-2, with D perhaps matching TRBD2 (6 bases). The CDR3 has 15 residues. Trimming left V 4 bases short and J 7 bases short, with 16 bases between. Per germline, CDR1 MDHEN and CDR2 SYDVKM. The CDR3 sequence is CASSSGGGSIGELFF. In DNA, the CDR3 is TGTGCCAGCAGTTCCGGGGGTGGAAGTATCGGGGAGCTGTTTTTT. Full variable domain (remainder filled in from reference TRBV28 and TRBJ2-2): DVKVTQSSRYLVKRTGEKVFLECVQDMDHENMFWYRQDPGLGLRLIYFSYDVKMKEKGDIPEGYSVSREKKERFSLILESASTNQTSMYLCASSSGGGSIGELFFGEGSRLTVL.

The V and J genes are TRBV2 and TRBJ2-5, with D maybe TRBD1 (6 bases). Germline-derived CDR1 and CDR2 are SNHLY and FYNNEI. CDR3 length equals 16 residues. V shed 2 bases and J shed 0 bases, with 13 bases lying between them. The CDR3: CASSETGLGYQETQYF. The DNA for the CDR3 is TGTGCCAGCAGTGAAACAGGGCTAGGGTACCAAGAGACCCAGTACTTC.

This clone was found a few times. V gene TRBV5-4 combines with J gene TRBJ2-1; 8 nucleotides match TRBD1. CDR3 size: 15 residues. V shed 3 bases and J 5 bases; nucleotides not matched to a gene: 7. The germline CDR1 and CDR2 sequences are SGHNT and YYREEE (reference sequence). Here the CDR3 reads CASSYRTGSNNEQFF. In nucleotides, the CDR3 is TGTGCCAGCAGCTACCGGACAGGGTCAAACAATGAGCAGTTCTTC.

This chain joins TRBV9 and TRBJ2-1; tentative D call: TRBD1 (7 bases). CDR1 is SGDLS, CDR2 YYNGEE, per germline. The CDR3 runs 17 residues. V was clipped by 0 bases and J by 9 bases, with 22 bases between them. CDR3 nucleotides: TGTGCCAGCAGCGTAGACCCAACGCCGACAGGGCGGGGTGAGCAGTTCTTC. Translation: CASSVDPTPTGRGEQFF.

The V and J genes are TRBV18 and TRBJ1-1; 7 nucleotides match TRBD1. Per the germline V gene, CDR1 is KGHSH and CDR2 is LQKENI. After removal of 2 bases from V and 7 bases from J, the junction contained 4 bases not matched to a gene. This CDR3 has 13 amino acids. CDR3 protein: CASSPDRAVEAFF. The DNA of the CDR3 is TGTGCCAGCTCACCAGACAGGGCGGTTGAAGCTTTCTTT.

CDR3 coding DNA: TGTGCCAAAGGGGGCGCCGATACGCAGTATTTT. Protein: CAKGGADTQYF. V and J are TRBV7-2 and TRBJ2-3, with 7 bases matching TRBD1. Germline CDR1 and CDR2: SGHTA and FQGNSA. This CDR3 has 11 residues. J gave up 6 bases and V 10 bases, and 4 bases lay outside the gene matches.

V is TRBV19 and J is TRBJ2-5; D perhaps matches TRBD1 (5 bases). Germline assignment: CDR1 LNHDA and CDR2 SQIVND (reference sequence). CDR3 length: 13 residues. The germline V and J ends were trimmed by 8 bases and 5 bases, with 15 bases remaining between them. The CDR3 sequence: CASGRAGMETQYF. CDR3 DNA: TGTGCCAGTGGAAGGGCAGGGATGGAGACCCAGTACTTC. The variable domain in full, with the rest retrieved from reference TRBV19 and TRBJ2-5, is DGGITQSPKYLFRKEGQNVTLSCEQNLNHDAMYWYRQDPGQGLRLIYYSQIVNDFQKGDIAEGYSVSREKKESFPLTVTSAQKNPTAFYLCASGRAGMETQYFGPGTRLLVL.

The chain links TRBV15 to TRBJ2-3; 16 nucleotides align to TRBD2. The CDR3 runs to 20 residues. Germline V gene data show CDR1 as LNHNV and CDR2 as YYDKDF (reference sequence). Losses at the gene ends were 0 bases for V and 2 bases for J; bases not matched to a gene: 8. CDR3 in amino acids: CATSRDIWGLAGGDTDTQYF. The CDR3 DNA sequence: TGTGCCACCAGCAGAGATATATGGGGACTAGCGGGAGGGGACACAGATACGCAGTATTTT.

The V gene is TRBV30, the J gene TRBJ1-2; D is perhaps TRBD1 (6 bases). V lost 6 bases to trimming and J lost 4 bases, with 12 bases between them. Per the germline V gene, CDR1 is GTSNPN and CDR2 is SVGIG (reference sequence). The CDR3 is 12 residues long. CDR3 DNA: TGTGCCTGTCACGGACAGAGCTATGGCTACACCTTC. Translated, it gives CACHGQSYGYTF.

This sequence joins TRBV7-8 and TRBJ1-1, with unresolved D. V shed 5 bases and J shed 3 bases, with 16 bases lying between them. The CDR3 spans 15 residues. Germline V CDR1 and CDR2: SGHVS, FQNEAQ. For the CDR3, the DNA is TGTGCCAGCAGCCCTCTGTGGACGGATTACACTGAAGCTTTCTTT. Its translation: CASSPLWTDYTEAFF.

The CDR3 region has the DNA TGTGCCAGCAGCCAGGGACCTTATAGCAATCAGCCCCAGCATTTT. Protein product: CASSQGPYSNQPQHF. J is TRBJ1-5 and V is TRBV3-1 (or the pseudogene TRBV3-2); possibly TRBD1 for D (5 bases). V shed 3 bases and J shed 0 bases, with 9 bases lying between them. The CDR3 is made up of 15 amino acids. Germline loops: CDR1 LGHDT, CDR2 YNNKEL (reference sequence).

The rearrangement uses TRBV6-5 and TRBJ2-1; TRBD2 might be the D (5 bases). Trimming removed 1 base at V and 0 bases at J, with 10 bases between. In germline, CDR1 is MNHEY, CDR2 SVGAGI. The length of the CDR3 is 16 residues. CDR3 bases: TGTGCCAGCAGTTACTGGTCGGGGAGCTCCTACAATGAGCAGTTCTTC. Its translation is CASSYWSGSSYNEQFF.

The V call is TRBV19, the J call TRBJ2-7; 13 bases are shared with TRBD2. After removal of 5 bases from V and 3 bases from J, the junction contained 13 bases not matched to a gene. The germline V gene has CDR1 LNHDA and CDR2 SQIVND (reference sequence). The CDR3 spans 18 residues. CDR3 protein: CASSRTGLAGAVLYEQYF. CDR3 in DNA: TGTGCCAGTAGTCGGACCGGACTAGCGGGAGCGGTCCTCTACGAGCAGTACTTC.

The V call is TRBV28, the J call TRBJ2-7; 9 positions match TRBD2. The CDR3 length is 15 residues. Per germline, CDR1 MDHEN and CDR2 SYDVKM. V lost 1 base and J lost 5; bases outside the gene matches: 6. The CDR3 is CASSLLAGGRHEQYF. DNA of the CDR3: TGTGCCAGCAGTTTATTGGCGGGAGGGCGCCACGAGCAGTACTTC. Filled out from reference TRBV28 and TRBJ2-7, the complete variable domain reads DVKVTQSSRYLVKRTGEKVFLECVQDMDHENMFWYRQDPGLGLRLIYFSYDVKMKEKGDIPEGYSVSREKKERFSLILESASTNQTSMYLCASSLLAGGRHEQYFGPGTRLTVT.

The chain is built from TRBV12-3 or TRBV12-4 and TRBJ2-7, with no clear D. CDR3 length: 13 amino acids. V was pared by 3 bases and J by 2 bases, with 8 bases between. The CDR3 loop is CASSFQSAYEQYF. DNA for the CDR3: TGTGCCAGCAGTTTTCAGTCGGCCTACGAGCAGTACTTC.

This chain links TRBV4-1 with TRBJ2-7, with TRBD2 identical over 8 bases. J lost 1 base, V lost 5 bases, and 7 bases had no gene match. This CDR3 region has 15 residues. Germline V gene lookup returns CDR1 MGHRA and CDR2 YSYEKL. Here the CDR3 reads CASSEGLARSYEQYF. CDR3 bases: TGCGCCAGCAGCGAAGGACTAGCTAGGTCCTACGAGCAGTACTTC.

The chain carries TRBV7-6 and TRBJ2-1; TRBD2 matches at 10 bases. The CDR3 sequence is 19 residues long. J gave up 10 bases and V 1 base, and 19 bases lay outside the gene matches. Germline V gene sequence: CDR1 SGHVS, CDR2 FNYEAQ. CDR3 residues: CASSLEASGSTNPGREQFF. DNA for the CDR3: TGTGCCAGCAGCTTAGAGGCTAGCGGGAGTACAAACCCCGGGAGGGAGCAGTTCTTC.

V and J are TRBV5-1 and TRBJ2-3, with TRBD1 matching over 7 bases. Germline-derived CDR1 and CDR2 are SGHRS and YFSETQ. The V and J ends lost 2 bases and 5 bases, in that order; junction bases with no gene match: 5. The CDR3 length is 14 residues. The CDR3 region is CASSFRQGEDTQYF. Written as DNA, the CDR3 is TGCGCCAGCAGCTTCAGACAGGGAGAAGATACGCAGTATTTT.

This clone has only one observation. The chain is built from TRBV6-5 and TRBJ1-5; D is perhaps TRBD1 (5 bases). This CDR3 has 14 residues. Germline CDR1 reads MNHEY; CDR2 reads SVGAGI. The V end was cut by 8 bases, the J end by 1 base, with 12 bases between. The CDR3 nucleotides read TGTGCCAGCCGGGAGGGGCTCAGCAATCAGCCCCAGCATTTT. Its protein is CASREGLSNQPQHF.

The rearrangement joins TRBV19 to TRBJ1-5, with D maybe TRBD1 (5 bases). CDR1 and CDR2 from the germline V gene are LNHDA and SQIVND (reference sequence). The CDR3 runs to 13 residues. V was shortened by 5 bases and J by 3 bases, with 8 bases between the two germline ends. The CDR3 reads CASSGGVNQPQHF. The CDR3 bases are TGTGCCAGTAGTGGGGGGGTCAATCAGCCCCAGCATTTT.

The DNA for the CDR3 is TGTGCCAGCAAAAATGCGGGGGGGTCAGATCAGCCCCAGCATTTT. It encodes CASKNAGGSDQPQHF. This rearrangement joins TRBV27 to TRBJ1-5, with TRBD1 as a possible D gene (5 bases). Germline V CDR1 and CDR2: MNHEY, SMNVEV (reference sequence). This CDR3 has 15 residues. V was trimmed by 7 bases and J by 5 bases, leaving 18 bases between them.